Below, 5 T cell receptor beta chains from the same sample are listed, as sequenced in a study of shared clonotypes between healthy human individuals. Sequencing was performed with immunoSEQ multiplex PCR; in TCRdb, only in-frame clones are kept and a portion is missing. This sample has 2,500,000 or so clones, with approximately 90% found just once. Specimen: naive CD4+ T cells sorted from blood. Described subset: CD45RA+ positively selected. The source of these receptors is a man between 18 and 29 years old in good health.

The J gene is TRBJ2-5, the V gene TRBV11-2, with TRBD2 matching 11 bases. From germline, CDR1 is SGHAT and CDR2 FQNNGV. The ends lost 5 bases at V and 1 base at J; junction bases unmatched: 6. The CDR3 is 16 amino acids. This CDR3 reads CASSLIAGGPQETQYF. In DNA form, the CDR3 reads TGTGCCAGCAGCCTAATAGCGGGGGGGCCCCAAGAGACCCAGTACTTC.

The J gene is TRBJ2-6, the V gene TRBV18, with 8 bases matching TRBD1. Losses at the gene ends were 3 bases for V and 3 bases for J; bases not matched to a gene: 7. The CDR3 extends over 17 amino acids. CDR1 is KGHSH and CDR2 is LQKENI in the germline V gene. CDR3: CASSPVPGGGGANVLTF. CDR3 bases: TGTGCCAGCTCACCGGTTCCAGGGGGCGGTGGGGCCAACGTCCTGACTTTC.

The chain couples TRBV15 to TRBJ2-6; no clear D. Looked up from germline, CDR1 is LNHNV and CDR2 is YYDKDF (reference sequence). The CDR3 is 16 residues long. Trimming left V 0 bases short and J 0 bases short, with 6 bases between. The DNA for the CDR3 is TGTGCCACCAGCAGAGATCGGAGCTCTGGGGCCAACGTCCTGACTTTC. It codes for CATSRDRSSGANVLTF.

Of note for this clone: Other DNA sequences in the sample encode the same CDR3. The rearrangement joins TRBV5-6 to TRBJ1-5, with D unresolved. The CDR3 has 15 amino acids. Per germline, CDR1 SGHDT and CDR2 YYEEEE. V was pared by 0 bases and J by 0 bases, with 7 bases between. The CDR3 sequence is CASSLGGYSNQPQHF. CDR3 DNA: TGTGCCAGCAGCTTGGGAGGCTATAGCAATCAGCCCCAGCATTTT.

V is TRBV5-1 and J is TRBJ1-2, with TRBD1 matching 7 bases. J gave up 6 bases and V 4 bases, and 6 bases lay outside the gene matches. This CDR3 has 13 residues. Germline CDR1 is SGHRS and CDR2 is YFSETQ. This CDR3 reads CASSVDRADGYTF. The CDR3 DNA reads as TGCGCCAGCAGCGTCGACAGGGCCGATGGCTACACCTTC.